This T cell receptor (beta chain) was retrieved from a study of CD8 T cells in ankylosing spondylitis. About this clonotype itself: Its antigen is unidentified.

Regarding the study as a whole: Clones linked with disease were CD8+ and fairly uncommon in the peripheral blood. Made up of fewer than ten highly homologous variants, a TCR beta motif appeared characteristic of ankylosing spondylitis blood. Matched ankylosing spondylitis synovial fluid reportedly contained a significantly enriched population of disease-linked clones.

It was by quantitative 5'-RACE with molecular barcodes that TCR beta libraries were made. TCRdb passed the 5' RACE reads through MiXCR, listing each CDR3 protein once. The sample consists of approximately 350,000 distinct CDR3 sequences, approximately 22% of them appearing once. Between the trimmed V and J ends, which lost 4 bases and 2 bases, there was a span of 11 bases. The CDR3 length is 13 residues. The germline gives CDR1 DFQATT, CDR2 SNEGSKA (reference sequence). This TCR was recovered from a male donor with ankylosing spondylitis or in good health (not recorded which). The rearrangement joins TRBV20-1 to TRBJ1-2; tentative D call: TRBD1 (6 bases). The source material was blood, either unsorted or a sorted T cell fraction (not recorded which). The CDR3 sequence is CSAMGGANYGYTF. The CDR3 region has the DNA TGCAGTGCTATGGGGGGGGCCAACTATGGCTACACCTTC.